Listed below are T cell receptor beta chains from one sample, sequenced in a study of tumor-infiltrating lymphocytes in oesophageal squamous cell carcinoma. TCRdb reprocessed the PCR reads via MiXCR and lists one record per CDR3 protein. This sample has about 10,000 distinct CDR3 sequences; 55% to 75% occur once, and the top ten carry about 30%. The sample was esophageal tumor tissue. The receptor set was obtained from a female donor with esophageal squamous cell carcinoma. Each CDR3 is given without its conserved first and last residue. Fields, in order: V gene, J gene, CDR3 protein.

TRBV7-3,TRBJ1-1,ASSWPFSREHEQY
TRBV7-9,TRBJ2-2,ASSLAPAPTGELF
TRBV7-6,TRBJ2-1,ASSPSGGRLVDEQF
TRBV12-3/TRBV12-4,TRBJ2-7,ASRGTSGRVTDTQY
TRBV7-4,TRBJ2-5,ASSLSGEETQY
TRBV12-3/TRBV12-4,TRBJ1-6,ASTRGGVNSPLH
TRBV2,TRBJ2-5,ASSSAWGVGETQY
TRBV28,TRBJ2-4,ASSLISGANIQY
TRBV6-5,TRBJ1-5,ASSTQGPNDQPQH
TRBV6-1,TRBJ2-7,ASTSSRDRTYEQY
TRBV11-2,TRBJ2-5,ASSTTGRDSPLH
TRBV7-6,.,ASSLEIGEQF
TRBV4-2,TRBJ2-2,ASSQAAGGTLSQTGELF
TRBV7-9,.,ASTGQSHGGETQY
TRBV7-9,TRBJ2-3,ASSFDWTSYTDTQY
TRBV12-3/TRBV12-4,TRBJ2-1,ASSFDRGSYNEQF
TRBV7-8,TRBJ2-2,ASSLVGLALSTNTGELF
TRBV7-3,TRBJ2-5,ASSLLGGESTDTQY
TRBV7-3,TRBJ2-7,ASSFGPLAYEQY
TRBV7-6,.,ASSLRAEETQY
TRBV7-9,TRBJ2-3,ASSPRRAGVTDTQY
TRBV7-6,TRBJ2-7,ASSPTDPYEQY
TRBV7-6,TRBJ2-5,ASSLGTGAETQY
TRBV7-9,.,ASSLSHSNEQF
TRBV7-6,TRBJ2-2,ASSSRQGSGELF
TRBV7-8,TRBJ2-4,ASSLVSTGGAGNSPLH
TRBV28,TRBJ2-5,ASSSQGYNEQY
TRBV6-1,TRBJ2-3,ASSEGQESTDTQY
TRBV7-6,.,ASSLFKELNEQY
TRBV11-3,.,ASSSFGLAGGGDNEQY
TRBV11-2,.,ASSFTQSNTEAF
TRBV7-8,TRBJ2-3,ASSIGTHNTQY
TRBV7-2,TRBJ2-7,ASSLMGGPYEQY
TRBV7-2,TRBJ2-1,ASSLENTVRYNEQF
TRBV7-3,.,ASSLLAGGTQY
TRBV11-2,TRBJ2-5,ASSSKETQY
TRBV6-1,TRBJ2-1,ASSEAFYSQQF
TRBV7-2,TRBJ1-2,ASSVGQITDYGYT
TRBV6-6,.,ASRLDTNEQF
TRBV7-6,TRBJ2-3,ASSFGGSDTQY
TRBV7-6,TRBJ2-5,ASSSGVWVQETQY
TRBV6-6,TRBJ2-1,ASSYSSSGGNEQF
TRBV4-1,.,ASSHKTSGRVSSNIQY
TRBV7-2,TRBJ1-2,ASSLGRFDGYT
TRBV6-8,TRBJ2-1,ASRETGFNEQF